This T cell receptor (beta chain) was documented in a study of graft-versus-host responses after intestinal transplantation. Study background: Each transplant was multivisceral, liver-intestinal, or isolated intestinal. For about three years after anti-thymocyte globulin induction, all recipients took tacrolimus and steroids.

Profiled with immunoSEQ multiplex PCR; TCRdb holds only in-frame clones, not every one. This table holds approximately 9,300 clones, approximately 86% found once. Trimming pared 1 base from V and 3 bases from J, leaving 10 bases between. Germline CDR1 and CDR2: SGHNT and YYREEE (reference sequence). This CDR3 has 14 residues. Lymphocytes from graft epithelium and lamina propria were isolated. A word on this clone: Other nucleotide sequences in the sample specify the same CDR3.

The specimen was ileum tissue, collected around 740 days after intestinal transplantation. The gene calls are TRBV5-4 and TRBJ2-5; possible D gene TRBD1, 7 bases. The source of this sequence is a human patient who received an intestinal transplant, so some T cells may come from the graft donor. CDR3 in DNA: TGTGCCAGCAGCTTGTCAGGGGGGAAAGAGACCCAGTACTTC. Amino acids: CASSLSGGKETQYF.